Sequencing of this T cell receptor beta chain was carried out in a study of shared T cell receptors in the human thymus. The assay was immunoSEQ multiplex PCR, and TCRdb's table has in-frame clones only and misses some. This table has over 60,000 clones, roughly 95% appearing once. Germline lookup yields CDR1 SGHAT and CDR2 FQNNGV. The V gene end was trimmed by 5 bases and the J gene end by 2 bases; junction bases not matched to a gene: 9. The CDR3 spans 16 residues. This clonotype was obtained from a human donor. The chain uses TRBV11-2 and TRBJ2-7; 10 bases match TRBD1. The sequenced sample consisted of thymocytes. The CDR3 protein is CASSLPGGQGTYEQYF. In DNA, the CDR3 is TGTGCCAGCAGCCTACCCGGGGGACAGGGGACCTACGAGCAGTACTTC. Filled out from reference TRBV11-2 and TRBJ2-7, the complete variable domain reads EAGVAQSPRYKIIEKRQSVAFWCNPISGHATLYWYQQILGQGPKLLIQFQNNGVVDDSQLPKDRFSAERLKGVDSTLKIQPAKLEDSAVYLCASSLPGGQGTYEQYFGPGTRLTVT.